This TCR beta chain was documented in a study of blood T cell repertoires in COVID-19. TCRdb's copy holds only in-frame clones and misses some; the assay was immunoSEQ multiplex PCR. Of about 160,000 clones in the sample, roughly 82% were seen once. There are 16 residues in the CDR3. Germline CDR1 MNHEY, CDR2 SMNVEV (reference sequence). V dropped 5 bases and J dropped 6; count of bases not matched to a gene: 12. This receptor was obtained from a woman aged 40 to 50 with COVID-19, enrolled during active disease. Sequenced input: peripheral blood. The chain has TRBV27 and TRBJ1-2; TRBD1 aligns across 10 bases. DNA of the CDR3: TGTGCCAGCAGTCTAAGCTCGGGACAGGGGACAAATGGCTACACCTTC. It encodes CASSLSSGQGTNGYTF.